These 11 T cell receptor beta chains came from one sample sequenced in a study of identical twins. Each CDR3 protein is one row after TCRdb ran MiXCR on the 5' RACE reads. This table has around 230,000 distinct CDR3 sequences, 5.5% to 7.5% appearing once. These data were also filed under a second study, of T cells expressing NK-cell markers.

The specimen sequenced was CD8+ T cells sorted from blood. These receptors originate from a woman aged 18-35 years in good health.

This chain joins TRBV27 and TRBJ2-7, with D perhaps assigned TRBD1 or TRBD2 (7 bases each). Trimming removed 5 bases at V and 3 bases at J, with 23 bases between. The CDR3 extends over 17 amino acids. Germline loops: CDR1 MNHEY, CDR2 SMNVEV (reference sequence). The CDR3 DNA follows: TGTGCCAGCAGTCCCCACGGGACAGCGGGGAACCACTACGAGCAGTACTTC. Translating gives CASSPHGTAGNHYEQYF.

There are many counts of this clonotype. The chain links TRBV12-3 or TRBV12-4 to TRBJ2-7, with unresolved D. V shed 3 bases and J shed 3 bases, with 12 bases lying between them. CDR3 length: 14 amino acids. The CDR3 protein is CASSFSGQYYEQYF. The CDR3 DNA is TGTGCCAGCAGTTTCTCCGGGCAGTACTACGAGCAGTACTTC.

This chain uses TRBV7-3 with TRBJ2-5; TRBD2 aligns across 9 bases. The germline gives CDR1 SGHTA, CDR2 FQGTGA. V lost 4 bases and J lost 5; bases outside the gene matches: 5. The CDR3 covers 14 residues. The CDR3 DNA follows: TGTGCCAGCAGCTCCGCGGGGGGGCTTGAGACCCAGTACTTC. Protein product: CASSSAGGLETQYF. The variable domain in full, with the rest retrieved from reference TRBV7-3 and TRBJ2-5, is GAGVSQTPSNKVTEKGKYVELRCDPISGHTALYWYRQSLGQGPEFLIYFQGTGAADDSGLPNDRFFAVRPEGSVSTLKIQRTERGDSAVYLCASSSAGGLETQYFGPGTRLLVL.

This clonotype appeared a few times. The V call is TRBV9, the J call TRBJ2-7; tentatively, D is TRBD2 (6 bases). V shed 0 bases and J shed 2 bases, with 12 bases lying between them. CDR3 length: 15 residues. The germline CDR1 and CDR2 sequences are SGDLS and YYNGEE. Here the CDR3 reads CASSVDPTGAYEQYF. CDR3 sequence (DNA): TGTGCCAGCAGCGTAGACCCGACGGGGGCCTACGAGCAGTACTTC.

This clonotype appeared a few times. The rearrangement joins TRBV11-2 to TRBJ1-1, with 9 bases aligning to TRBD1. The germline CDR1 and CDR2 sequences are SGHAT and FQNNGV. This CDR3 is built from 17 residues. The V segment lost 3 bases and the J segment 0 bases; nucleotides outside the gene matches: 8. The CDR3 nucleotides read TGTGCCAGCAGCTTCAGACAGGGGGGTAATATGAACACTGAAGCTTTCTTT. Translating gives CASSFRQGGNMNTEAFF.

This clonotype was counted a few times. The chain is built from TRBV9 and TRBJ2-1; D is unclear. The germline V and J ends were trimmed by 5 bases and 0 bases, with 18 bases remaining between them. Germline V lookup: CDR1 SGDLS, CDR2 YYNGEE. The CDR3 is 17 residues long. The CDR3 nucleotides are TGTGCCAGCAGTTCTTCCTTAATAGACCGCTCCTACAATGAGCAGTTCTTC. Translating gives CASSSSLIDRSYNEQFF.

This clonotype was recorded many times. The V gene is TRBV4-1, the J gene TRBJ2-7; tentatively, D is TRBD2 (5 bases). The CDR3 is made up of 12 amino acids. V was trimmed by 6 bases and J by 7 bases, leaving 13 bases between them. Germline CDR1 MGHRA, CDR2 YSYEKL. CDR3 region: CASSPATGEQYF. The CDR3 DNA is TGCGCCAGCAGTCCCGCAACGGGAGAGCAGTACTTC.

The rearrangement joins TRBV6-5 to TRBJ2-3; D is perhaps TRBD1 or TRBD2 (5 bases each). V was cut by 2 bases and J by 7 bases, with 16 bases left in between. The germline V gene encodes CDR1 MNHEY and CDR2 SVGAGI. The CDR3 runs 15 residues. Written as DNA, the CDR3 is TGTGCCAGCAGTTACGTCGAGAGGGGTCGGAATACGCAGTATTTT. Amino acids: CASSYVERGRNTQYF.

A few counts support this clonotype. The chain carries TRBV9 and TRBJ2-5; 8 bases match TRBD2. J lost 5 bases, V lost 0 bases, and 6 bases had no gene match. Germline V CDR1 and CDR2: SGDLS, YYNGEE. The CDR3 is made up of 15 amino acids. The CDR3 coding sequence is TGTGCCAGCAGCGTAGGTAACGGGAGGGGCGAGACCCAGTACTTC. Translation: CASSVGNGRGETQYF.

CDR3 DNA sequence: TGTGCCAGCAGCCAGACACCGGGGGGCACTGAAGCTTTCTTT. Translating gives CASSQTPGGTEAFF. The chain recombines TRBV14 with TRBJ1-1; a possible D gene is TRBD1 (5 bases). V was pared by 3 bases and J by 4 bases, with 12 bases between. Per germline, CDR1 SGHDN and CDR2 FVKESK. This CDR3 comprises 14 residues.

The count of this clonotype is one. The chain uses TRBV2 and TRBJ2-1; D perhaps matches TRBD2 (6 bases). This CDR3 spans 12 amino acids. Germline CDR1 and CDR2: SNHLY and FYNNEI. Trimming left V 6 bases short and J 7 bases short, with 10 bases between. The CDR3 sequence is CASSGTRNEQFF. In DNA, the CDR3 is TGTGCCAGCAGCGGGACTCGGAATGAGCAGTTCTTC. Looking up the rest from reference TRBV2 and TRBJ2-1 gives the full variable domain: EPEVTQTPSHQVTQMGQEVILRCVPISNHLYFYWYRQILGQKVEFLVSFYNNEISEKSEIFDDQFSVERPDGSNFTLKIRSTKLEDSAMYFCASSGTRNEQFFGPGTRLTVL.